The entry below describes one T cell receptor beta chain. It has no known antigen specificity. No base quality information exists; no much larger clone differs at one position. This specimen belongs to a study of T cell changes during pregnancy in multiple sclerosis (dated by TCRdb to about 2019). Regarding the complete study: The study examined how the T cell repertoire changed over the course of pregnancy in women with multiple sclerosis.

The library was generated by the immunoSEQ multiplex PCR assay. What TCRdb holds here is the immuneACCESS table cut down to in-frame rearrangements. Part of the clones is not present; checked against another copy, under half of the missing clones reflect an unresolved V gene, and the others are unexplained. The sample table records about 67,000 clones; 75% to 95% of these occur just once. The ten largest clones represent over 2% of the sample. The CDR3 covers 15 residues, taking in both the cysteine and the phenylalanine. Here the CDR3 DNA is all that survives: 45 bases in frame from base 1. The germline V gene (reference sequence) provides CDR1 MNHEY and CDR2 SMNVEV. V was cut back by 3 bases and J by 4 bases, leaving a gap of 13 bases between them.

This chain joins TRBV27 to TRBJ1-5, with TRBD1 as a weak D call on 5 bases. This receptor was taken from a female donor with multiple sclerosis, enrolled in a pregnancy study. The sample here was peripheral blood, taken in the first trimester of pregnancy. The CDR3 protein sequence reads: CASSFRWGLNQPQHF. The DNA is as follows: TGTGCCAGCAGTTTTAGGTGGGGCCTGAATCAGCCCCAGCATTTT.